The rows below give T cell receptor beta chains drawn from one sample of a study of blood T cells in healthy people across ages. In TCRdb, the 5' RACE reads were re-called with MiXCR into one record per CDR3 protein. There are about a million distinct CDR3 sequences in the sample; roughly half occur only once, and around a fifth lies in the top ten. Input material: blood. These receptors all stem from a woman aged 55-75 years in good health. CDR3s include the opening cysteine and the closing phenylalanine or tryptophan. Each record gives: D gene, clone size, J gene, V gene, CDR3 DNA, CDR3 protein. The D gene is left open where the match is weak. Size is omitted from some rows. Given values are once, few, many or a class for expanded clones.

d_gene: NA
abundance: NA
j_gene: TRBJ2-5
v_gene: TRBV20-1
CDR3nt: TGCAGTGCTTCAGTGGGGGCGGGAGAATGGGAGACCCAGTACTTC
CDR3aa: CSASVGAGEWETQYF

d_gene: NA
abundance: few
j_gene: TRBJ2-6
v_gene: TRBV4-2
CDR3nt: TGTGCCAGCAGCCAAGATAATAGCCACTATACCAACGTCCTGACTTTC
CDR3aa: CASSQDNSHYTNVLTF

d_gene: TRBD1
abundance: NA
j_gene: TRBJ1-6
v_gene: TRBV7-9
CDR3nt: TGTGCCAGCAGCCCAGGACAGGGGCTCTATAATTCACCCCTCCACTTT
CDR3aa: CASSPGQGLYNSPLHF

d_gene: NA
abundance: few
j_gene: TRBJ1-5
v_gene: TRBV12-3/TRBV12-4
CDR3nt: TGTGCCAGCAGTTTCGGGGAAAGCAATCAGCCCCAGCATTTT
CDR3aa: CASSFGESNQPQHF

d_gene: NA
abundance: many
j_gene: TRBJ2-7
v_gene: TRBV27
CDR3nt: TGTGCCAGCAGTTTTAGGGGCAACGAGCAGTACTTC
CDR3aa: CASSFRGNEQYF

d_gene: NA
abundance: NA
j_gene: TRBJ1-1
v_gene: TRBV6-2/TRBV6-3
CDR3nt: TGTGCCAGCAGAGGGACGGTGAACACTGAAGCTTTCTTT
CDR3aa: CASRGTVNTEAFF

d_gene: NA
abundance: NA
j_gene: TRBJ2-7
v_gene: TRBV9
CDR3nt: TGTGCCAGCAGCGTAGGTGGTACCGCCTACGAGCAGTACTTC
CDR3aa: CASSVGGTAYEQYF

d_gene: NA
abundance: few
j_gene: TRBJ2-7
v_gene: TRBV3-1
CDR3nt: TGTGCCAGCAGCCAGGCTCATACTTCCTACGAGCAGTACTTC
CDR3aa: CASSQAHTSYEQYF

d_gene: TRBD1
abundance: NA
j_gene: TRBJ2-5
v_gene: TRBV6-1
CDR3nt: TGTGCCAGCAGTGGGAACAGGGGCTGGGGGTACCAAGAGACCCAGTACTTC
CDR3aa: CASSGNRGWGYQETQYF

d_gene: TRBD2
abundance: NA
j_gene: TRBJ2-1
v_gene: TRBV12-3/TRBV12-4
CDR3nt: TGTGCCAGCAGTTTCGCCGCTAGCGGGCGCGGGAATGAGCAGTTCTTC
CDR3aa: CASSFAASGRGNEQFF

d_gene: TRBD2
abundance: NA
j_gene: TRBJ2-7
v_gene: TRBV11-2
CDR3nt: TGTGCCAGCAGCTTAGTTGGGACTAGCGGGAGTTCTGCCTACGAGCAGTACTTC
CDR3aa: CASSLVGTSGSSAYEQYF

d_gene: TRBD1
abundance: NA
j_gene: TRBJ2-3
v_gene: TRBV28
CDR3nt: TGTGCCAGCAGGTCGGGACAGGGCACAGATACGCAGTATTTT
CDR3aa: CASRSGQGTDTQYF

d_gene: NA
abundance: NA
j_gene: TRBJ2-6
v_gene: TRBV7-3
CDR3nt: TGTGCCAGCAGCCCAAACTTGGGGGCACTCGGGGCCAACGTCCTGACTTTC
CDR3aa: CASSPNLGALGANVLTF

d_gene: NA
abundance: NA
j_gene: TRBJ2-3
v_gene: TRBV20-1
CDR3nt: TGCAGTGCTAGAGATGGAGCTAGTTTTACTCCAGATATGCAGTATTTT
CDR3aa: CSARDGASFTPDMQYF

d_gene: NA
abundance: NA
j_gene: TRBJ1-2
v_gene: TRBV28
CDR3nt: TGTGCCAGCAGTTCCGGGGGCTTTCGGGCCTATGGCTACACCTTC
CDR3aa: CASSSGGFRAYGYTF

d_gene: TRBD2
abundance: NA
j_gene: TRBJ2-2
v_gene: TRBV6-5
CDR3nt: TGTGCCAGCAGTTTAACGGGAGGTGGCACCGGGGAGCTGTTTTTT
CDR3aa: CASSLTGGGTGELFF

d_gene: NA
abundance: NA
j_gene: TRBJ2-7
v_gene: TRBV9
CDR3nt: TGTGCCAGCAGCGTAGGGATCAGCTCCTACGAGCAGTACTTC
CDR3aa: CASSVGISSYEQYF

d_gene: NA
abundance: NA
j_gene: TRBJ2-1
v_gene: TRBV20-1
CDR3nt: TGCAGTGCTAGAGACAGACTAGAAGGCAATGAGCAGTTCTTC
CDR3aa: CSARDRLEGNEQFF

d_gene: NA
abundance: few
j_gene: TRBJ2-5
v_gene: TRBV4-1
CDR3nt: TGCGCCAGCAGCCGCCTAGGGACCCAGTACTTC
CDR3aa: CASSRLGTQYF

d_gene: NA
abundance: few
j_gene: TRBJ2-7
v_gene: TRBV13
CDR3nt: TGTGCCAGCAGCAAGGGATCGATCTACGAGCAGTACTTC
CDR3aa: CASSKGSIYEQYF

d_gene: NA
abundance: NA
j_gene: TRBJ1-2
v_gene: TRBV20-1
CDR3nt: TGCAGTGCTAGAGATCGTACACGCGGACAGTCCATTATCTATGGCTACACCTTC
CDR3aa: CSARDRTRGQSIIYGYTF

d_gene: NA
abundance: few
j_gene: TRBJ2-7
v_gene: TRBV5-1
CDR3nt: TGCGCCAGCAGCTGGGACGGGACTGAAACCTACGAGCAGTACTTC
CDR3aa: CASSWDGTETYEQYF

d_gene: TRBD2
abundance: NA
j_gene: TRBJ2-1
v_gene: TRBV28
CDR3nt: TGTGCCAGCAGGCCCTCCGGGACTAGCTTTTTTGAGCAGTTCTTC
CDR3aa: CASRPSGTSFFEQFF

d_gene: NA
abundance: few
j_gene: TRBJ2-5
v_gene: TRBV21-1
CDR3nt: TGTGCCAGCAGCAAGGCCCCGGGAGGGAGAATTGTATCCTACAATGAGCAGTACTTC
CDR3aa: CASSKAPGGRIVSYNEQYF

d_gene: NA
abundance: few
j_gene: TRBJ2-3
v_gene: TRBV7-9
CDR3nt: TGTGCCGGCTCCCAGACTGATACGCAGTATTTT
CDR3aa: CAGSQTDTQYF

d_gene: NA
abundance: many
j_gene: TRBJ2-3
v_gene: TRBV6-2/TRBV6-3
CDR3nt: TGTGCCAGCAGCTATGCCACAGATACGCAGTATTTT
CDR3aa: CASSYATDTQYF

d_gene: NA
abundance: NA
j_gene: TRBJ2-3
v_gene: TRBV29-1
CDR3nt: TGCAGCGTTGCCCCCGAAAGAATTACGCAGTATTTT
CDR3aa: CSVAPERITQYF

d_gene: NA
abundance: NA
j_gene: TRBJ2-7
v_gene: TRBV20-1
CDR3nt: TGCAGTGCTAGAGAGGTTTCCCTACCCTACGAGCAGTACTTC
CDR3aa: CSAREVSLPYEQYF

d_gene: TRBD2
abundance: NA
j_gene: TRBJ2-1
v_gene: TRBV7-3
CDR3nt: TGTGCCAGCAGCCTACACCCAAGTGGGCTAGCGGCCTCCTACAATGAGCAGTTCTTC
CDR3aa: CASSLHPSGLAASYNEQFF

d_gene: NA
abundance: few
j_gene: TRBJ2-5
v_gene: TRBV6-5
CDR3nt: TGTGCCACCGGCGAGGTGCAAGAGACCCAGTACTTC
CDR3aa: CATGEVQETQYF

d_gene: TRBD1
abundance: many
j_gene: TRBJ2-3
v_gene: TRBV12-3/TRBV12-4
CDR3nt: TGTGCCAGCAGTTGGACAGGGCGCACAGATACGCAGTATTTT
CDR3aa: CASSWTGRTDTQYF

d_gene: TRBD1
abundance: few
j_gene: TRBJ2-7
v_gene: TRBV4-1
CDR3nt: TGCGCCAGCAGCCAAGAAGGGGGCCTGACCTACGAGCAGTACTTC
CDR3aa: CASSQEGGLTYEQYF

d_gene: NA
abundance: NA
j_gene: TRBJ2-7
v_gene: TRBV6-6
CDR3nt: TGTGCCAGCAGTTACTCTAGTCTAGGTGTGTCCGAGCAGTACTTC
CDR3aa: CASSYSSLGVSEQYF

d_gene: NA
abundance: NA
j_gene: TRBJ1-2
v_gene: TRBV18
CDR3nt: TGTGCCAGCTCACCACCGGACAGTGCGTCTGGCTACACCTTC
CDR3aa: CASSPPDSASGYTF

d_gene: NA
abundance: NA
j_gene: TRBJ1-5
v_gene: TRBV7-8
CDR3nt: TGTGCCAGCAGCCCCCCCTCGGGCCACAAGCATTTT
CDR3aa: CASSPPSGHKHF

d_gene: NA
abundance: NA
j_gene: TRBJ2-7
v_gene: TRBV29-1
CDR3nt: TGCAGCGTAGTCCCCTCTGGACAGCACAATGAGCAGTACTTC
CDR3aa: CSVVPSGQHNEQYF

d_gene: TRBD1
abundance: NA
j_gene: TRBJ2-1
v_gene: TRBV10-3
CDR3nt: TGTGCCATCGGTCTGGCGGACAGGGAAAACAATGAGCAGTTCTTC
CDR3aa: CAIGLADRENNEQFF

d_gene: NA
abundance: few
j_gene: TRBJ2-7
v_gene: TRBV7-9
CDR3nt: TGTGCCAGCAGCGATACCAGGGCTGGCGAGCAGTACTTC
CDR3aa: CASSDTRAGEQYF

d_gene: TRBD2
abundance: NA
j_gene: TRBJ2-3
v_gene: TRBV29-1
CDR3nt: TGCAGCGTTTGGGCGGGAGTTCTTTCAGATACGCAGTATTTT
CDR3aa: CSVWAGVLSDTQYF

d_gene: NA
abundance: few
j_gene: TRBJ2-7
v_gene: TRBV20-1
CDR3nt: TGCAGTGCTCTCCCGGGACACAGCTACGAGCAGTACTTC
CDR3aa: CSALPGHSYEQYF

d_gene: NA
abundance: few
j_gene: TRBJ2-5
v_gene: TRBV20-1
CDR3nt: TGCAGTGCTACCACCTGGGGGACCCAGTACTTC
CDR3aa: CSATTWGTQYF

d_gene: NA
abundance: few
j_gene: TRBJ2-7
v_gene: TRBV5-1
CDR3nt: TGCGCCAGCAGCTTCACCATGACGGGACGCTCCTACGAGCAGTACTTC
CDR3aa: CASSFTMTGRSYEQYF

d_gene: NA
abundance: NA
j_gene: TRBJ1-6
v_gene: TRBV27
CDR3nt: TGTGCCAGCAGTGTTACGGGACGGTCACCCCTCCACTTT
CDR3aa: CASSVTGRSPLHF

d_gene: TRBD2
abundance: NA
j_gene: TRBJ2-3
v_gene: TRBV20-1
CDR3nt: TGCAGTGCTTTAGGTAGACTAGCGGGACTCACAGATACGCAGTATTTT
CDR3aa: CSALGRLAGLTDTQYF

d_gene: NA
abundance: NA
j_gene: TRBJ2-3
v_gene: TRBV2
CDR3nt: TGTGCCAGCACCCCAGGGAGCACAGATACGCAGTATTTT
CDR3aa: CASTPGSTDTQYF

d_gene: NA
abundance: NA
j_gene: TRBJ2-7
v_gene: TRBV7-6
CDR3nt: TGTGCCAGCAGCTTAGCGGGGAAACGGGGGGCCCTCTACGAGCAGTACTTC
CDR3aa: CASSLAGKRGALYEQYF

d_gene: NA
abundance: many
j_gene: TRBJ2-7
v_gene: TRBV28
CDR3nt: TGTGCCAGCAGTTCCCCCCCTGGGGGCGAGCAGTACTTC
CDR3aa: CASSSPPGGEQYF

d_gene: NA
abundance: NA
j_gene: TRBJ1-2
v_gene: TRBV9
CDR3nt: TGTGCCAGCAGCCTATCAGGGCTCGACTATGGCTACACCTTC
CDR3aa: CASSLSGLDYGYTF

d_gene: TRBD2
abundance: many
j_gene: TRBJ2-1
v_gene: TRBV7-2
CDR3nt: TGTGCCAGCAGACCGACTACTAGCGGGAGCACCTATGAGCAGTTCTTC
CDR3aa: CASRPTTSGSTYEQFF

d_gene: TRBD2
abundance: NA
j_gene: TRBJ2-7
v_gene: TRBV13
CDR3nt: TGTGCCAGCAGCGCCAGATCGGCTGCGGGAGGGAGCTCCTACGAGCAGTACTTC
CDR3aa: CASSARSAAGGSSYEQYF

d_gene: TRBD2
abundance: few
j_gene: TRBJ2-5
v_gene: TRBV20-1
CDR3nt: TGCAGTGCTACCGGGACTAGCGTGGAGACCCAGTACTTC
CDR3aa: CSATGTSVETQYF